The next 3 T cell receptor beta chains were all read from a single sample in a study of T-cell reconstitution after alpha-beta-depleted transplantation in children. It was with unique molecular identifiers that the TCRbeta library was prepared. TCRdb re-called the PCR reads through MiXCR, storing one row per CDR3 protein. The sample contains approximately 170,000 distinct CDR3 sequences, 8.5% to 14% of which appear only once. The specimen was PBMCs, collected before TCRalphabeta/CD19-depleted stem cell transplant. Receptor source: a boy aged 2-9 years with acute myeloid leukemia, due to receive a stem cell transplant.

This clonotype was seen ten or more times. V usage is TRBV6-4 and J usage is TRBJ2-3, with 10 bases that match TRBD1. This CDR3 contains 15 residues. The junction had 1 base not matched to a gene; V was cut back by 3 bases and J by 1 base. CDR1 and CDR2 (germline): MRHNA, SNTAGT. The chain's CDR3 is CASSEGTGGTDTQYF. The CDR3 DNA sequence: TGTGCCAGCAGTGAGGGGACAGGGGGCACAGATACGCAGTATTTT.

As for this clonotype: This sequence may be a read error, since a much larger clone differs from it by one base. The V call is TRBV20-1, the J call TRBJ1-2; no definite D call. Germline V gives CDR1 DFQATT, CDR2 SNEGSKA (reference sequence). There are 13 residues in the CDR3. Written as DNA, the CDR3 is TGCAGTGCTAGACCTCCCCGTGGGGTTGGCGACACCTTC. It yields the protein CSARPPRGVGDTF.

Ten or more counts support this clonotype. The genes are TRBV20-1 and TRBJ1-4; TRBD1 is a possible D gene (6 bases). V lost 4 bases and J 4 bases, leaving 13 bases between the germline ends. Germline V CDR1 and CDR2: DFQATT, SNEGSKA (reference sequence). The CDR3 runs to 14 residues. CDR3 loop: CSAIPGHLNEKLFF. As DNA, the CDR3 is TGCAGTGCTATTCCGGGACACCTTAATGAAAAACTGTTTTTT.